These T cell receptor beta chains were read from a single sample in a study of blood T cell repertoires in COVID-19. Assay used: immunoSEQ multiplex PCR; TCRdb lists only in-frame clones, some missing. The sample yields around 230,000 clones, 70% to 90% seen once. The sample taken for sequencing was peripheral blood. The receptor set was obtained from a man aged 35-49 years with acute or convalescent COVID-19. CDR3s include the opening cysteine and the closing phenylalanine or tryptophan. D genes are given only for firm matches. Clone size is not always given. Where it is, it says once, few, many or a class for expanded clones.

CDR3 | DNA | D | J | V | size
CASSRDRPLGEQFF | TGCGCCAGCAGCCGGGACAGGCCGCTGGGCGAGCAGTTCTTC | TRBD1 | TRBJ2-1 | TRBV5-1 | few
CASSPRDSKKKGPDTQYF | TGTGCCAGCAGCCCCCGGGACAGTAAAAAGAAGGGTCCAGATACGCAGTATTTT | TRBD1 | TRBJ2-3 | TRBV13 | few
CASSFRQGGNIQYF | TGTGCCAGCAGCTTTCGGCAGGGAGGGAACATTCAGTACTTC | TRBD2 | TRBJ2-4 | TRBV11-2 | NA
CASSPRLASYNEQFF | TGTGCCAGCAGCCCCCGACTAGCCTCCTACAATGAGCAGTTCTTC | TRBD2 | TRBJ2-1 | TRBV13 | NA
CASSLSGDRWTPLYGYTF | TGTGCCAGCAGTTTAAGTGGGGACAGGTGGACCCCCCTCTATGGCTACACCTTC | TRBD1 | TRBJ1-2 | TRBV28 | NA
CASSLQGVNTEAFF | TGTGCCAGCAGCTTACAGGGGGTCAACACTGAAGCTTTCTTT | TRBD1 | TRBJ1-1 | TRBV7-8 | NA
CASSLAGGTGELFF | TGTGCCAGCAGCCTAGCAGGGGGAACCGGGGAGCTGTTTTTT | TRBD1 | TRBJ2-2 | TRBV7-2 | NA
CASSLRTGDYNEQFF | TGTGCCAGCAGCTTAAGGACAGGGGACTACAATGAGCAGTTCTTC | TRBD1 | TRBJ2-1 | TRBV7-2 | NA
CASPPDRDWSYEQYF | TGTGCCAGCCCCCCCGACCGGGACTGGTCCTACGAGCAGTACTTC | NA | TRBJ2-7 | TRBV28 | NA
CASKSDYNEQFF | TGTGCCAGTAAATCAGATTACAATGAGCAGTTCTTC | NA | TRBJ2-1 | TRBV19 | NA
CAWARDSNNEQFF | TGTGCCTGGGCCCGGGACTCCAACAATGAGCAGTTCTTC | NA | TRBJ2-1 | TRBV30 | NA
CAWRGSGAYNEQFF | TGTGCCTGGAGAGGTAGCGGGGCCTACAATGAGCAGTTCTTC | TRBD2 | TRBJ2-1 | TRBV30 | NA
CSVYTGTGFGGYIQYF | TGCAGCGTTTACACCGGGACAGGGTTCGGAGGCTACATTCAGTACTTC | TRBD1 | TRBJ2-4 | TRBV29-1 | NA
CASSSPRAGKYNEQFF | TGTGCCAGCAGTTCCCCACGAGCGGGGAAATACAATGAGCAGTTCTTC | TRBD2 | TRBJ2-1 | TRBV6-2/TRBV6-3 | NA
CASRRTVNEQFF | TGTGCCAGCAGAAGGACAGTGAATGAGCAGTTCTTC | NA | TRBJ2-1 | TRBV12-3/TRBV12-4 | NA
CASSQTSGRLPSYNEQFF | TGCGCCAGCAGCCAGACTAGCGGGAGGCTTCCCTCCTACAATGAGCAGTTCTTC | TRBD2 | TRBJ2-1 | TRBV4-1 | NA
CASSYSGSQRGYTF | TGTGCCAGCAGTTACTCGGGCAGCCAACGGGGCTACACCTTC | NA | TRBJ1-2 | TRBV6-5 | NA
CASSPRTGVANEQFF | TGCGCCAGCAGCCCCCGGACAGGGGTGGCCAATGAGCAGTTCTTC | TRBD1 | TRBJ2-1 | TRBV5-1 | NA
CASSLVVGTSGRYEQYF | TGTGCCAGCAGCTTAGTAGTTGGGACTAGCGGGAGGTACGAGCAGTACTTC | TRBD2 | TRBJ2-7 | TRBV7-2 | NA
CASSLDLTGGYTF | TGTGCCAGCAGCTTAGATTTAACCGGTGGCTACACCTTC | NA | TRBJ1-2 | TRBV7-9 | NA
CASSYSGDSNTEAFF | TGTGCCAGCAGTTATTCAGGGGATTCGAACACTGAAGCTTTCTTT | NA | TRBJ1-1 | TRBV6-2/TRBV6-3 | NA
CASSKTYQPQHF | TGTGCCAGCAGTAAAACATATCAGCCCCAGCATTTT | NA | TRBJ1-5 | TRBV28 | NA
CASSSLGRANYGYTF | TGTGCCAGCAGTTCCCTTGGCAGGGCGAACTATGGCTACACCTTC | NA | TRBJ1-2 | TRBV27 | NA
CASSLGALTRGYTF | TGCGCCAGCAGCTTGGGGGCCCTGACGCGAGGCTACACCTTC | NA | TRBJ1-2 | TRBV5-1 | NA
CASSPSVYEQYF | TGTGCCAGCAGCCCCTCGGTCTACGAGCAGTACTTC | NA | TRBJ2-7 | TRBV7-9 | NA
CASSGGTGTGETQYF | TGCGCCAGCAGTGGTGGGACAGGGACAGGAGAGACCCAGTACTTC | TRBD1 | TRBJ2-5 | TRBV10-1 | NA
CASSQSTGLGTEAFF | TGCGCCAGCAGTCAATCGACAGGCCTGGGGACTGAAGCTTTCTTT | NA | TRBJ1-1 | TRBV23-1 | NA
CASSYWGGQSEKLFF | TGTGCCAGCAGTTACTGGGGGGGGCAAAGTGAAAAACTGTTTTTT | NA | TRBJ1-4 | TRBV6-5 | NA
CASSAWGDGYEQYF | TGTGCCAGCAGCGCCTGGGGGGACGGCTACGAGCAGTACTTC | NA | TRBJ2-7 | TRBV9 | NA
CASSLGLAEPTGELFF | TGCGCCAGCAGCCTGGGACTAGCTGAGCCCACCGGGGAGCTGTTTTTT | TRBD2 | TRBJ2-2 | TRBV4-1 | few
CASSEGQGGNEQFF | TGCGCCAGCAGTGAGGGACAGGGTGGTAATGAGCAGTTCTTC | TRBD1 | TRBJ2-1 | TRBV10-1 | NA
CASSLDPTDEKLFF | TGTGCCAGCAGCTTAGACCCGACAGATGAAAAACTGTTTTTT | NA | TRBJ1-4 | TRBV7-8 | NA
CASSITGGGAAEQYF | TGTGCCAGTAGTATTACAGGCGGGGGGGCGGCCGAGCAGTACTTC | TRBD2 | TRBJ2-7 | TRBV19 | NA
CAISRQGTHSGANVLTF | TGTGCCATCAGCCGACAGGGGACACACTCTGGGGCCAACGTCCTGACTTTC | TRBD1 | TRBJ2-6 | TRBV10-3 | NA
CASSLMGGEQYF | TGTGCCAGCAGCTTAATGGGGGGCGAGCAGTACTTC | NA | TRBJ2-7 | TRBV7-3 | NA
CASSHNSGLAASTDTQYF | TGTGCCAGCAGTCATAACTCGGGACTAGCGGCCTCCACAGATACGCAGTATTTT | TRBD2 | TRBJ2-3 | TRBV6-6 | NA
CASSATSGGQETQYF | TGTGCCAGCAGTGCGACTAGCGGGGGGCAAGAGACCCAGTACTTC | TRBD2 | TRBJ2-5 | TRBV2 | NA
CASSIAGQPYNEQFF | TGTGCCAGTAGTATAGCTGGACAGCCCTACAATGAGCAGTTCTTC | NA | TRBJ2-1 | TRBV19 | NA
CASSDQRGTTDTQYF | TGTGCCAGCAGTGACCAGCGGGGGACCACAGATACGCAGTATTTT | TRBD2 | TRBJ2-3 | TRBV2 | NA
CAISAVGQGAENYGYTF | TGTGCCATCAGTGCGGTGGGGCAGGGGGCCGAAAACTATGGCTACACCTTC | TRBD1 | TRBJ1-2 | TRBV10-3 | NA
CASSYGQHEAFF | TGTGCCAGCAGTTACGGACAGCATGAAGCTTTCTTT | NA | TRBJ1-1 | TRBV6-5 | once